This T cell receptor (beta chain) is drawn from a study of T cell responses to AZD1222 COVID-19 vaccine. With respect to this clone: The antigen is undetermined.

Only in-frame clones appear in the TCRdb table, and some are missing; sequencing was by immunoSEQ multiplex PCR. The sample consists of around 100,000 clones, around 87% of them appearing once. The ends lost 8 bases at V and 10 bases at J; junction bases unmatched: 12. CDR3 length equals 15 residues. CDR1 is SNHLY, CDR2 FYNNEI, per germline. Study findings and constraints: Seropositivity was recorded at baseline in only six AZD1222 recipients. Compared with day 0, the breadth and depth of the Spike-specific TCR repertoire rose significantly after two doses of AZD1222.

The TCR comes from an adult in good health. The chain is built from TRBV2 and TRBJ1-6, with 9 bases that match TRBD1. The starting material was peripheral blood, obtained on day 0 of AZD1222 vaccination. The CDR3 here is CASRTGTGYGSPLHF. The DNA for the CDR3 is TGTGCCAGCCGCACCGGGACAGGGTATGGATCACCCCTCCACTTT. Based on the CDR3 plus reference TRBV2 and TRBJ1-6, the full variable domain is EPEVTQTPSHQVTQMGQEVILRCVPISNHLYFYWYRQILGQKVEFLVSFYNNEISEKSEIFDDQFSVERPDGSNFTLKIRSTKLEDSAMYFCASRTGTGYGSPLHFGNGTRLTVT.